The 12 T cell receptor beta chains below come from one sample, sequenced in a study of T cells in Graves' hyperthyroidism and ophthalmopathy. The TCR beta CDR3 regions underwent amplification using RNA transcripts as the source. The HTBI primer set served for first-round RT-PCR of the TCR CDR3. TCRdb ran MiXCR on the multiplex PCR reads and lists one entry per CDR3 protein. Here the sample spans roughly 700,000 distinct CDR3 sequences, just over 35% being singletons. Sequencing was performed on blood. These receptors were obtained from a middle-aged woman with Graves' hyperthyroidism.

The rearrangement joins TRBV10-2 to TRBJ1-2; 7 bases map to TRBD1. There are 15 residues in the CDR3. Germline V gene lookup returns CDR1 WSHSY and CDR2 SAAADI. Trimming at V came to 4 bases and at J to 0 bases, leaving 5 bases not matched to a gene. The CDR3 sequence: CASSGQGLANYGYTF. As DNA, the CDR3 is TGCGCCAGCAGTGGACAGGGACTCGCTAACTATGGCTACACCTTC.

The rearrangement uses TRBV4-1 and TRBJ2-5; D possibly corresponds to TRBD1 (6 bases). CDR1 and CDR2 from the germline V gene are MGHRA and YSYEKL. V lost 3 bases and J lost 5, with 13 bases in between. The CDR3 sequence is 14 residues long. CDR3 residues: CASSQVTGPETQYF. CDR3 DNA sequence: TGCGCCAGCAGCCAGGTAACAGGGCCCGAGACCCAGTACTTC.

The CDR3 loop reads CASSPSGTATYEQYF. The CDR3 DNA sequence: TGTGCCAGCAGTCCCAGTGGGACAGCTACCTACGAGCAGTACTTC. This sequence joins TRBV6-2 or TRBV6-3 and TRBJ2-7, with TRBD1 matching 7 bases. J gave up 2 bases and V 5 bases, and 9 bases lay outside the gene matches. CDR3 length equals 15 residues. In germline, CDR1 is MNHEY, CDR2 SVGEGT.

Concerning this clonotype: A much larger clone sits a single nucleotide away, making a read error possible. This chain connects TRBV20-1 to TRBJ1-2; 9 bases agree with TRBD1. Unmatched junction bases numbered 5, after V lost 4 bases and J lost 2 bases. Germline CDR1 is DFQATT and CDR2 is SNEGSKA (reference sequence). This CDR3 is built from 14 residues. The CDR3 here is CSAMDRGSNYGYTF. The CDR3 DNA reads as TGCAGTGCTATGGACAGGGGTTCGAACTATGGCTACACCTTC.

Concerning this clonotype itself: Given a much more abundant clone one base away, this may be a read error. J is TRBJ1-2 and V is TRBV10-2; D remains unclear. Germline V CDR1 and CDR2: WSHSY, SAAADI. This CDR3 is 13 amino acids long. CDR3 amino acids: CASKEVLNYGCTF. CDR3 coding DNA: TGCGCCAGCAAAGAGGTCCTCAACTATGGCTGCACCTTC.

Note on this clonotype: A read error is possible here, since a much larger clone lies one base away. The chain uses TRBV10-3 and TRBJ2-7, with D possibly TRBD1 on 5 matching bases. Deletions cut 5 bases from V and 8 bases from J, with 22 bases between. This CDR3 has 15 amino acids. Germline V gives CDR1 ENHRY, CDR2 SYGVKD. The CDR3 DNA reads TGTGCCATCAGTTCAGGGTCGGCAGAATCGATCCAGCAGTACTTC. It is translated as CAISSGSAESIQQYF.

At least ten counts were recorded for this clonotype. The chain recombines TRBV7-2 with TRBJ1-5, with D unresolved. The CDR3 consists of 15 residues. Deletions cut 2 bases from V and 2 bases from J, with 10 bases between. Germline CDR1 SGHTA, CDR2 FQGNSA. CDR3: CASSLRHSGNQPQHF. CDR3 coding DNA: TGTGCCAGCAGCTTAAGACACAGTGGCAATCAGCCCCAGCATTTT.

This clonotype was recorded many times. This chain joins TRBV11-2 and TRBJ1-6; D unresolved. The CDR3 length is 11 residues. V lost 10 bases to trimming and J lost 7 bases, with 8 bases between them. Germline values: CDR1 SGHAT, CDR2 FQNNGV. Here the CDR3 DNA reads TGTGCCATCTCAACGAATTCACCCCTCCACTTT. Protein sequence: CAISTNSPLHF. Looking up the rest from reference TRBV11-2 and TRBJ1-6 gives the full variable domain: EAGVAQSPRYKIIEKRQSVAFWCNPISGHATLYWYQQILGQGPKLLIQFQNNGVVDDSQLPKDRFSAERLKGVDSTLKIQPAKLEDSAVYLCAISTNSPLHFGNGTRLTVT.

In its sample, this clonotype was seen many times. V usage is TRBV3-1 and J usage is TRBJ1-1; D ambiguous. V lost 4 bases and J 12 bases, leaving 18 bases between the germline ends. Germline-derived CDR1 and CDR2 are LGHDT and YNNKEL (reference sequence). This CDR3 is built from 13 residues. Written as DNA, the CDR3 is TGTGCCAGCAGCCCCTCGGAGCTTTGGAAAACTTTCTTT. This codes for CASSPSELWKTFF.

This clonotype was found many times. The rearrangement links TRBV19 to TRBJ2-5; TRBD1 agrees at 7 bases. The germline V gene has CDR1 LNHDA and CDR2 SQIVND (reference sequence). V trimming: 4 bases; J trimming: 6 bases; junction bases outside the gene matches: 8. The CDR3 totals 14 residues. CDR3 sequence reads: CASSKEDRLQTQYF. DNA of the CDR3: TGTGCCAGTAGTAAGGAGGACAGGCTGCAGACCCAGTACTTC.

On this clonotype: Without the conserved terminal phenylalanine or tryptophan, this CDR3 likely stems from a read error. The chain carries TRBV12-3 or TRBV12-4 and TRBJ1-1; D gene ambiguous. CDR3 length: 16 residues. V was pared by 1 base and J by 4 bases, with 16 bases between. For the CDR3, the DNA is TGTGCCAGCAGTTTAGAAGACGGGAGGATGGCCACTGAAGCTTTCCTT. Translation gives CASSLEDGRMATEAFL.

This clonotype has a handful of counts. The rearrangement joins TRBV20-1 to TRBJ2-5; 7 bases match TRBD2. The V segment lost 2 bases and the J segment 0 bases; nucleotides outside the gene matches: 9. The CDR3 covers 16 residues. CDR1 is DFQATT, CDR2 SNEGSKA, per germline (reference sequence). The CDR3 region has the DNA TGCAGTGCTAGACCTACTGGGGGAGGGAACCAAGAGACCCAGTACTTC. It is translated as CSARPTGGGNQETQYF.